Presented here are 30 T cell receptor beta chains from one specimen sequenced in a study of blood T cell repertoires in COVID-19. Only in-frame clones appear in the TCRdb table, and some are missing; sequencing was by immunoSEQ multiplex PCR. The table records 200,000 to 300,000 clones, roughly four fifths of them present only once. Sequences were obtained from peripheral blood. The source of these receptors is an elderly woman with COVID-19, enrolled during active disease.

This chain uses TRBV4-3 with TRBJ1-6; TRBD1 agrees at 11 bases. The V and J ends lost 6 bases and 9 bases, in that order; junction bases with no gene match: 7. There are 15 residues in the CDR3. CDR1 is LGHNA and CDR2 is YSLEER in the germline V gene. For the CDR3, the DNA is TGCGCCAGCAGTCCCGGGACAGGGGGAGGTTCACCCCTCCACTTT. Amino acids: CASSPGTGGGSPLHF.

This chain joins TRBV5-1 and TRBJ1-1; D uncertain. From germline, CDR1 is SGHRS and CDR2 YFSETQ. The CDR3 is 13 residues long. The ends were cut back, 0 bases at V and 7 bases at J, with 10 bases in the middle. The CDR3 protein is CASSLEFGVEAFF. The DNA for the CDR3 is TGCGCCAGCAGCTTGGAGTTTGGAGTTGAAGCTTTCTTT.

V gene TRBV5-1 combines with J gene TRBJ1-5; possible D gene TRBD1, 5 bases. Germline V gene data show CDR1 as SGHRS and CDR2 as YFSETQ. This CDR3 has 14 amino acids. V shed 2 bases and J shed 3 bases, with 9 bases lying between them. CDR3 loop: CASSFGGINQPQHF. CDR3 DNA sequence: TGCGCCAGCAGCTTCGGGGGGATCAATCAGCCCCAGCATTTT.

The V gene is TRBV9, the J gene TRBJ1-2; maybe TRBD1 (5 bases). The CDR3 is 13 residues long. Trimming shortened V by 0 bases and J by 4 bases, and 7 bases separated the two germline ends. Per the germline V gene, CDR1 is SGDLS and CDR2 is YYNGEE. CDR3 loop: CASSVEQGYGYTF. CDR3 DNA sequence: TGTGCCAGCAGCGTAGAGCAGGGCTATGGCTACACCTTC.

V gene TRBV7-8 combines with J gene TRBJ2-3; 8 bases are shared with TRBD2. Germline CDR1 reads SGHVS; CDR2 reads FQNEAQ. The length of the CDR3 is 16 residues. J gave up 7 bases and V 1 base, and 10 bases lay outside the gene matches. The CDR3 region is CASSLVPGGAVNTQYF. In DNA form, the CDR3 reads TGTGCCAGCAGCTTAGTCCCCGGGGGGGCGGTTAATACGCAGTATTTT.

This clone has more than one count but fewer than ten. This chain uses TRBV2 with TRBJ1-4; no definite D call. The germline gives CDR1 SNHLY, CDR2 FYNNEI. The V and J ends lost 5 bases and 0 bases respectively, with 7 bases between them. This CDR3 is 14 amino acids long. The CDR3 DNA follows: TGTGCCAGCAGTAGACAAACAACTAATGAAAAACTGTTTTTT. Amino acid sequence: CASSRQTTNEKLFF.

The CDR3 coding sequence is TGTGCCAGCAGCCAATCAATTGTGCAGTTCTTC. Its translation is CASSQSIVQFF. This chain uses TRBV4-2 with TRBJ2-1; D call uncertain. Germline V gene lookup returns CDR1 LGHNA and CDR2 YNFKEQ. V was trimmed by 2 bases and J by 12 bases, leaving 8 bases between them. The CDR3 covers 11 residues.

This clone was counted at least ten times. The chain links TRBV4-2 to TRBJ1-2; D uncertain. Trimming cost V 4 bases and J 4 bases, with 19 bases left between them. The germline V gene encodes CDR1 LGHNA and CDR2 YNFKEQ. There are 16 residues in the CDR3. The CDR3 region has the DNA TGTGCCAGCAGCCTCGATCCAGGCGGGAGATTCTATGGCTACACCTTC. This sequence encodes CASSLDPGGRFYGYTF.

The genes are TRBV24-1 and TRBJ2-3; maybe TRBD2 (5 bases). The CDR3 contains 13 residues. Trimming removed 6 bases at V and 1 base at J, with 7 bases between. CDR1 is KGHDR and CDR2 is SFDVKD in the germline V gene. Here the CDR3 DNA reads TGTGCCACCAGTAGAGCGGGCACAGATACGCAGTATTTT. It is translated as CATSRAGTDTQYF.

The chain couples TRBV5-5 to TRBJ1-1, with D perhaps matching TRBD1 (6 bases). V lost 0 bases and J lost 0, with 9 bases in between. Germline CDR1 SGHKS, CDR2 YYEKEE (reference sequence). This CDR3 spans 15 amino acids. The CDR3 loop is CASSLAYRVNTEAFF. The CDR3, as DNA: TGTGCCAGCAGCTTGGCCTACAGGGTGAACACTGAAGCTTTCTTT.

In regard to this clone: Other DNA sequences in the same sample also yield this CDR3. The chain carries TRBV6-5 and TRBJ1-6, with 7 nucleotides matching TRBD1. Looked up from germline, CDR1 is MNHEY and CDR2 is SVGAGI. Trimming removed 2 bases from V and 7 bases from J; junction bases left unmatched: 2. The CDR3 has 14 amino acids. CDR3: CASSYDRANSPLHF. CDR3 DNA: TGTGCCAGCAGTTACGACAGGGCGAATTCACCCCTCCACTTT.

This sequence joins TRBV11-3 and TRBJ1-5; D gene ambiguous. In germline, CDR1 is SGHNT, CDR2 YENEEA. CDR3 length: 15 amino acids. Trimming removed 5 bases from V and 2 bases from J, with 13 bases in between. The CDR3 coding sequence is TGTGCCAGCAGCCCCCCGCGACTGGGCAATCAGCCCCAGCATTTT. Its protein product is CASSPPRLGNQPQHF. The full variable domain, with the rest looked up from reference TRBV11-3 and TRBJ1-5, is EAGVVQSPRYKIIEKKQPVAFWCNPISGHNTLYWYLQNLGQGPELLIRYENEEAVDDSQLPKDRFSAERLKGVDSTLKIQPAELGDSAVYLCASSPPRLGNQPQHFGDGTRLSIL.

The CDR3 DNA reads as TGCAGTGCTACTGACAGTGCCTTGGGAAACACCATATATTTT. Its translation: CSATDSALGNTIYF. The chain employs TRBV20-1 and TRBJ1-3; maybe TRBD1 (5 bases). The CDR3 consists of 14 residues. Germline CDR1 is DFQATT and CDR2 is SNEGSKA (reference sequence). The V gene lost 4 bases and the J gene lost 4 bases, with 14 bases spanning the gap.

CDR3 amino acids: CASSKVLAGGLTGELFF. The CDR3 coding sequence is TGTGCCAGCAGCAAAGTACTAGCGGGAGGACTGACCGGGGAGCTGTTTTTT. The J gene is TRBJ2-2, the V gene TRBV6-2 or TRBV6-3, with 12 bases matching TRBD2. Germline V gene sequence: CDR1 MNHEY, CDR2 SVGEGT. Losses at the gene ends were 6 bases for V and 5 bases for J; bases not matched to a gene: 10. This CDR3 has 17 amino acids.

CDR3 sequence (DNA): TGTGCCAGCAGCTTCGACAGGCACACTGAAGCTTTCTTT. Translation gives CASSFDRHTEAFF. The rearrangement joins TRBV11-2 to TRBJ1-1, with D tentatively TRBD1 (6 bases). CDR1 is SGHAT, CDR2 FQNNGV, per germline. The ends were cut back, 3 bases at V and 3 bases at J, with 8 bases in the middle. The CDR3 sequence is 13 residues long.

The J gene is TRBJ1-1, the V gene TRBV2; D is perhaps TRBD1 (5 bases). Deletions cut 7 bases from V and 4 bases from J, with 13 bases between. Germline V gene lookup returns CDR1 SNHLY and CDR2 FYNNEI. This CDR3 contains 13 residues. This CDR3 is CASTDSESTEAFF. The CDR3 DNA reads TGTGCCAGCACCGACAGCGAGAGCACTGAAGCTTTCTTT. Together with reference TRBV2 and TRBJ1-1, the CDR3 gives the full variable domain: EPEVTQTPSHQVTQMGQEVILRCVPISNHLYFYWYRQILGQKVEFLVSFYNNEISEKSEIFDDQFSVERPDGSNFTLKIRSTKLEDSAMYFCASTDSESTEAFFGQGTRLTVV.

The V call is TRBV19, the J call TRBJ2-7; perhaps TRBD1 as D (6 bases). CDR1 LNHDA and CDR2 SQIVND come from the germline V gene (reference sequence). V lost 5 bases to trimming and J lost 3 bases, with 14 bases between them. The CDR3 covers 14 residues. The CDR3 protein is CASSSTGSHYEQYF. CDR3 sequence (DNA): TGTGCCAGTAGTTCGACAGGCTCCCACTACGAGCAGTACTTC.

The rearrangement links TRBV9 to TRBJ1-1; no reliable D call. Germline CDR1 is SGDLS and CDR2 is YYNGEE. The V end lost 0 bases, the J end lost 11 bases, and 17 bases lay between the germline ends. This CDR3 region has 14 residues. CDR3 nucleotide sequence: TGTGCCAGCAGCGTAGGATGGAATACTGAGGGCGCTTTCTTT. It yields the protein CASSVGWNTEGAFF.

The J gene is TRBJ2-2, the V gene TRBV27; 14 bases are shared with TRBD2. The J segment lost 7 bases and the V segment lost 4 bases, leaving 8 bases of the junction unmatched. CDR3 size: 17 residues. CDR1 and CDR2 from the germline V gene are MNHEY and SMNVEV (reference sequence). For the CDR3, the DNA is TGTGCCAGCAGTTCCCGACTAGCGGGAGGGCGGGTCGGGGAGCTGTTTTTT. Protein sequence: CASSSRLAGGRVGELFF.

This rearrangement joins TRBV3-1 (or the pseudogene TRBV3-2) to TRBJ1-2, with 7 bases aligning to TRBD1. The V gene end was trimmed by 4 bases and the J gene end by 6 bases; junction bases not matched to a gene: 5. Germline lookup yields CDR1 LGHDT and CDR2 YNNKEL (reference sequence). There are 13 residues in the CDR3. The CDR3 DNA sequence: TGTGCCAGCAGCCGGGGACAGTTCGATGGCTACACCTTC. Its protein is CASSRGQFDGYTF.

V gene TRBV6-4 combines with J gene TRBJ2-1; 8 nucleotides agree with TRBD2. Germline-derived CDR1 and CDR2 are MRHNA and SNTAGT. The CDR3 runs 15 residues. Trimming removed 5 bases from V and 4 bases from J; junction bases left unmatched: 7. The DNA for the CDR3 is TGTGCCAGCAGTCCCACTAGCGGAGATTACAATGAGCAGTTCTTC. Translation gives CASSPTSGDYNEQFF.

The V call is TRBV10-1, the J call TRBJ2-1; 10 bases match TRBD2. Looked up from germline, CDR1 is WNHNN and CDR2 is SYGVQD (reference sequence). The trim removed 3 bases at V and 2 bases at J, leaving 1 base unmatched. The CDR3 has 15 residues. The CDR3 region has the DNA TGCGCCAGCAGTGAAAGCGGGGGGGCCTACAATGAGCAGTTCTTC. Its protein product is CASSESGGAYNEQFF.

The chain couples TRBV7-2 to TRBJ2-3; D is unclear. Germline CDR1 and CDR2: SGHTA and FQGNSA. The CDR3 length is 14 residues. V shed 5 bases and J shed 3 bases, with 12 bases lying between them. DNA for the CDR3: TGTGCCAGCAGCCTGCTGGCCGGGACAGATACGCAGTATTTT. As protein: CASSLLAGTDTQYF.

In nucleotides, the CDR3 is TGCAGCGTTGACCCCTGGGGGCAACGGGAGACCCAGTACTTC. Protein sequence: CSVDPWGQRETQYF. The chain couples TRBV29-1 to TRBJ2-5; a possible D gene is TRBD1 (6 bases). Trimming removed 3 bases at V and 5 bases at J, with 16 bases between. Germline loops: CDR1 SQVTM, CDR2 ANQGSEA. The CDR3 is 14 residues long.

This clone has only one observation. The genes are TRBV11-3 and TRBJ2-5; perhaps TRBD1 as D (5 bases). From germline, CDR1 is SGHNT and CDR2 YENEEA. The CDR3 runs 14 residues. The V end was cut by 5 bases, the J end by 2 bases, with 12 bases between. CDR3 protein: CASSPQDKQETQYF. For the CDR3, the DNA is TGTGCCAGCAGCCCCCAGGACAAACAAGAGACCCAGTACTTC.

V and J are TRBV20-1 and TRBJ1-3; D is ambiguous. This CDR3 spans 11 amino acids. CDR1 is DFQATT and CDR2 is SNEGSKA in the germline V gene (reference sequence). V gave up 5 bases and J gave up 2 bases, with 4 bases separating them. CDR3 amino acids: CSASAGNTIYF. The CDR3, as DNA: TGCAGTGCTTCAGCTGGAAACACCATATATTTT.

This sequence joins TRBV30 and TRBJ2-1; D may be TRBD2 (6 bases). CDR3 length equals 16 residues. With 0 bases removed from V and 0 bases from J, the gap between germline ends came to 12 bases. Per germline, CDR1 GTSNPN and CDR2 SVGIG (reference sequence). The CDR3 DNA reads as TGTGCCTGGAGTGTACAAGGCGGGATCTCCTACAATGAGCAGTTCTTC. Protein product: CAWSVQGGISYNEQFF.

The V and J genes are TRBV7-2 and TRBJ2-1; D may be TRBD2 (5 bases). Germline V gene data show CDR1 as SGHTA and CDR2 as FQGNSA. Deletions cut 7 bases from V and 9 bases from J, with 16 bases between. CDR3 length equals 13 residues. In DNA, the CDR3 is TGTGCCAGCACCAGGCGGGCTAGCAGTGAGCAGTTCTTC. This codes for CASTRRASSEQFF.

V is TRBV7-9 and J is TRBJ1-4; 7 bases fit TRBD1. Germline CDR1 SEHNR, CDR2 FQNEAQ (reference sequence). V trimming: 5 bases; J trimming: 2 bases; junction bases outside the gene matches: 5. CDR3 length equals 15 residues. CDR3 sequence reads: CASSVNRGTNEKLFF. CDR3 nucleotide sequence: TGTGCCAGCAGCGTAAACAGGGGTACTAATGAAAAACTGTTTTTT.

The chain links TRBV19 to TRBJ2-2; TRBD2 agrees at 8 bases. From germline, CDR1 is LNHDA and CDR2 SQIVND (reference sequence). The CDR3 loop spans 14 amino acids. The ends lost 7 bases at V and 4 bases at J; junction bases unmatched: 5. The CDR3 coding sequence is TGTGCCAGTAACCAGCGGGGGACCACCGGGGAGCTGTTTTTT. Protein sequence: CASNQRGTTGELFF.